Ten or more counts support the clone carrying this TCR beta chain. Its antigen is unidentified. The time point: persistent/refractory GD, antithyroid drugs over 5 years with positive TRAb. Researchers made the TCR library from RNA that was extracted from PBMCs. Xi'an, China, was home to the endocrinology department that provided patients. The authors built TCR beta libraries using iRepertoire HTBI primers and Arm-PCR of CDR3 regions. Each CDR3 protein is one row after TCRdb ran MiXCR on the multiplex PCR reads. The sample yields about 290,000 distinct CDR3 sequences, approximately 20% seen once. Germline trimming cut 6 bases from V and 9 bases from J; bases unmatched to any gene: 3. The CDR3 is 11 residues long. Germline V gene lookup returns CDR1 MDHEN and CDR2 SYDVKM. This entry is derived from a study of regulatory T cells in long-lasting Graves disease. Regarding the study as a whole: Persistent disease exhibited a predilection for TRBV28, TRBJ1-2 and TRBJ2-5. The small sample size may have reduced accuracy.

The V gene is TRBV28, the J gene TRBJ2-5; 8 bases are shared with TRBD2. The material was peripheral blood mononuclear cells (PBMCs), obtained when the disease was refractory, from a patient treated with antithyroid drugs. The TCR was taken from a female donor with Graves disease. CDR3 sequence (DNA): TGTGCCAGCAGCCTGGGACTAGCCCAGTACTTC. This codes for CASSLGLAQYF.